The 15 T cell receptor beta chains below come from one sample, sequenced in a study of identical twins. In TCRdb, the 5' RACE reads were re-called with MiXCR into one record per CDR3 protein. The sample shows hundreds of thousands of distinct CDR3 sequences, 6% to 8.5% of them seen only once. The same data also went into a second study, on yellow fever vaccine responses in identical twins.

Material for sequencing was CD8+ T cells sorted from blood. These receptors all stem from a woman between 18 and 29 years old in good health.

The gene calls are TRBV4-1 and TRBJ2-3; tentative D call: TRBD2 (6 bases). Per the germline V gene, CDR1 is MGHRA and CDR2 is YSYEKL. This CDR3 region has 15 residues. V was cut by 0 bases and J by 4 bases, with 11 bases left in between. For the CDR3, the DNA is TGCGCCAGCAGCCAAGATTACGGGAGTGCAGATACGCAGTATTTT. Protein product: CASSQDYGSADTQYF.

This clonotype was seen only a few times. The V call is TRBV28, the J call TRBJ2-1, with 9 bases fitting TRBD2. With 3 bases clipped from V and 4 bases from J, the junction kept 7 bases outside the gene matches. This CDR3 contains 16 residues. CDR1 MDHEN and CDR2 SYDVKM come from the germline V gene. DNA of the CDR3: TGTGCCAGCAGTTTGTCTTCTAGCGGGACGTACAATGAGCAGTTCTTC. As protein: CASSLSSSGTYNEQFF.

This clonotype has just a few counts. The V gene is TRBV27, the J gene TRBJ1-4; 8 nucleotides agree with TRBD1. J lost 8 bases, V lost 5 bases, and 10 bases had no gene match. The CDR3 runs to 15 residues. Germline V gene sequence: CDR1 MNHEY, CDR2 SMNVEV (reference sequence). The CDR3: CASSMTRGRGEKLFF. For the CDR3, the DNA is TGTGCCAGCAGTATGACCAGGGGGCGGGGAGAAAAACTGTTTTTT. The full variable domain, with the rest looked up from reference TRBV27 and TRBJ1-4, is EAQVTQNPRYLITVTGKKLTVTCSQNMNHEYMSWYRQDPGLGLRQIYYSMNVEVTDKGDVPEGYKVSRKEKRNFPLILESPSPNQTSLYFCASSMTRGRGEKLFFGSGTQLSVL.

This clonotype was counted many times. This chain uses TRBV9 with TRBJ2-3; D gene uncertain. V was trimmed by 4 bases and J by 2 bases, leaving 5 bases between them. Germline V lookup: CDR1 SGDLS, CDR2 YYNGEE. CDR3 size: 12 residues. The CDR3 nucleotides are TGTGCCAGCAGCCCCAACACAGATACGCAGTATTTT. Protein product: CASSPNTDTQYF.

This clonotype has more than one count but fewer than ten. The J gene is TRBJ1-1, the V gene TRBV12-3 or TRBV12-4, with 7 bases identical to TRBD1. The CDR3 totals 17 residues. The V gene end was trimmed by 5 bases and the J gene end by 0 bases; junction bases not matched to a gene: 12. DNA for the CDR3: TGTGCCAGCAGTCGAGACAGGGTACGATATTTGAACACTGAAGCTTTCTTT. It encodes CASSRDRVRYLNTEAFF.

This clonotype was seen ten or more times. The CDR3 region has the DNA TGTGCCAGCAGTTACAGACAGTTGCGAGTGAACACTGAAGCTTTCTTT. Its protein product is CASSYRQLRVNTEAFF. V is TRBV6-5 and J is TRBJ1-1, with D maybe TRBD1 (5 bases). Germline CDR1 is MNHEY and CDR2 is SVGAGI. Deletions cut 2 bases from V and 0 bases from J, with 13 bases between. This CDR3 contains 16 residues.

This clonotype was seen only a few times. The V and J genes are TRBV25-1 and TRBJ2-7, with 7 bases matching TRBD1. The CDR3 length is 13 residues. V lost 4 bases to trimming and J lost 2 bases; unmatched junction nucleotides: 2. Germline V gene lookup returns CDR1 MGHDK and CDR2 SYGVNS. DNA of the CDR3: TGTGCCAGCAGTGTCCAGGGGGCCTACGAGCAGTACTTC. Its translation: CASSVQGAYEQYF.

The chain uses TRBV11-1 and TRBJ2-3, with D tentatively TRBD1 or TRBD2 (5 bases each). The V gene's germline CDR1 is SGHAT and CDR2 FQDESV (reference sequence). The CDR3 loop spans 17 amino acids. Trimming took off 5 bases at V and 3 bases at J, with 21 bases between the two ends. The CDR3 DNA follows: TGTGCCAGCAGCGCACTACCAACTAGTTGGGGGACAGATACGCAGTATTTT. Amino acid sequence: CASSALPTSWGTDTQYF.

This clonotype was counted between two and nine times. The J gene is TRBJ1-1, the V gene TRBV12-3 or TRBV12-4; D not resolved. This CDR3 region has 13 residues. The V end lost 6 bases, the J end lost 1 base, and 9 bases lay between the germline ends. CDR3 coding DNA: TGTGCCAGCAGCTCGGACTGGAACACTGAAGCTTTCTTT. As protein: CASSSDWNTEAFF.

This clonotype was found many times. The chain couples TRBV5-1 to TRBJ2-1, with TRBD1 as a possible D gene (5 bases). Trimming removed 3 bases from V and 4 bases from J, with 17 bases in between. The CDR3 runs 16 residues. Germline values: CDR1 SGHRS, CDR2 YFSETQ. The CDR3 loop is CASSWPETGDYNEQFF. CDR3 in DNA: TGCGCCAGCAGCTGGCCGGAAACAGGCGATTACAATGAGCAGTTCTTC. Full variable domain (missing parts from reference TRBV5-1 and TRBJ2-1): KAGVTQTPRYLIKTRGQQVTLSCSPISGHRSVSWYQQTPGQGLQFLFEYFSETQRNKGNFPGRFSGRQFSNSRSEMNVSTLELGDSALYLCASSWPETGDYNEQFFGPGTRLTVL.

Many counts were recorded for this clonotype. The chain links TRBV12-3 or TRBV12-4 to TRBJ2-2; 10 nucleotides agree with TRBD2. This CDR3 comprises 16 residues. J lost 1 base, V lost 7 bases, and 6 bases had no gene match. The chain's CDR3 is CASKVAGGLNTGELFF. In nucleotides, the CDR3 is TGTGCCAGCAAGGTAGCGGGAGGCTTGAACACCGGGGAGCTGTTTTTT.

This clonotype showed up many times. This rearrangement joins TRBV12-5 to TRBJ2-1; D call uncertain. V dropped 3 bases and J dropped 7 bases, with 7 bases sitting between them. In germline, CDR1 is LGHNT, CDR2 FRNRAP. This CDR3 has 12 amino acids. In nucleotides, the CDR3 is TGTGCTAGTGGTTTTGGGTGGAATGAGCAGTTCTTC. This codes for CASGFGWNEQFF.

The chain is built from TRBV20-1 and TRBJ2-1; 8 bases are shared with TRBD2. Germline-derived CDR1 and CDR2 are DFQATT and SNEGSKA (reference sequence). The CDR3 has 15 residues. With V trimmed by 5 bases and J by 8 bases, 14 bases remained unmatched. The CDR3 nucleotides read TGCAGTGCTGCTCCGGGGGGGAACCCCTGGGATGAGCAGTTCTTC. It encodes CSAAPGGNPWDEQFF.

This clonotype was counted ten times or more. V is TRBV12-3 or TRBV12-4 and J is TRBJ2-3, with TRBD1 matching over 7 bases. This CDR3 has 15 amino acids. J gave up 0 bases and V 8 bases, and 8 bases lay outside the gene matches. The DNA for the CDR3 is TGTGCCAGCCTCAGGGGGTACACTAGCACAGATACGCAGTATTTT. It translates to CASLRGYTSTDTQYF.

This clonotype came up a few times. This CDR3 reads CASSLSLAGGREQFF. CDR3 sequence (DNA): TGCGCCAGCAGCTTGAGCCTAGCGGGAGGGCGGGAGCAGTTCTTC. This chain joins TRBV5-1 and TRBJ2-1; 12 nucleotides line up with TRBD2. This CDR3 region has 15 residues. CDR1 is SGHRS and CDR2 is YFSETQ in the germline V gene. V lost 1 base to trimming and J lost 10 bases; unmatched junction nucleotides: 6.